The T cell receptor (beta chain) under discussion was sequenced for a study of cytomegalovirus exposure and HLA in healthy donors (dated by TCRdb to about 2017). Describing the broader study: According to an earlier analysis of around 600 of the donors, 150 million to 200 million T cells yielded 90 million to 140 million unique TCR beta sequences and 276 Gb of sequence data. Typing coverage varied by locus: about 620-630 donors for A, B, C, DRB1 and DQB1; more than 500 for DQA1; over 600 for DPA1; under 490 for DPB1. Class I and class II HLA loci were covered by the typing at four-digit resolution. Roughly five DR-DQ haplotypes were handled as single units for association and clustering because linkage in the cohort was strong. An early release that covered more than 550 HLA-typed donors contained about 300 gigabases of sequencing data and approximately 85 million unique TCR sequences. To predict cytomegalovirus infection status, the study brought together high-throughput TCR immunosequencing, statistical association of individual TCRs with disease status, and machine learning. In a later analysis, previously published TCR beta repertoires from about 670 donors were re-analyzed and high-resolution HLA genotyping was added so that TCR occurrence patterns could be studied. The study profiled the T cell repertoires of hundreds of subjects by immunosequencing and related them to cytomegalovirus serostatus. Among about 370 genotyped donors of the cohort, an average of around 250,000 unique TCR beta nucleotide sequences was sequenced per donor, of which about 19% were non-productive. Every repertoire in the discovery cohort had been generated on one and the same sequencing platform. A later genetic analysis took genome-wide SNP genotypes for about three fifths of the roughly 670 donors and used that subset as a discovery cohort. Donor age, sex, ethnicity and CMV serostatus were compiled alongside the repertoire data. In an earlier analysis of 587 of the donors, high-throughput TCR beta sequencing was used to judge whether each TCR beta V gene segment behaved as functional or pseudogenic. Rather than drawing on any new phenotypic data, the later analysis identified candidate immune exposures from TCR beta sequences and the way those sequences occurred across donors. The aim of the study was to test whether cataloging public T cell receptors could identify signatures of past pathogen exposure. In addition to the first cohort of approximately 650 subjects, a separate validation cohort of some 120 different subjects was used. Among the roughly 400 genotyped donors, around 79% belonged to the genetic ancestry cluster associated with self-reported Caucasian donors. The paper as a whole reports these results and caveats: The classifier was reported to diagnose cytomegalovirus status with high specificity and sensitivity in both the original cohort and the validation cohort. Immune exposure information for the cohort was limited to CMV serostatus. Presence/absence analyses assumed roughly uniform sequencing depth across donors, an assumption that may not hold. V-gene and J-gene trimming of TCR beta chains was associated with a missense DCLRE1C variant in a later genetic analysis, and the association was replicated in an independent cohort. In vitro tests confirmed that three of the cytomegalovirus-associated TCR beta chains recognize cytomegalovirus antigens. In a later genetic analysis, fewer N-insertions in productive TCRs were reported among donors in an Asian-associated ancestry cluster than the roughly 640-donor mean. Roughly 15 rarely observed V segments, including chromosome 9 orphons, were excluded from the earlier analysis of about 600 of the donors because counts were too low. Most TCR sequences were seen in very few donors, while some public TCRs were found in many individuals. In an earlier analysis of approximately 590 of the donors, most TCR beta V segments were observed in productive rearrangements about 90% or about 30% of the time, broadly matching IMGT annotations. Linkage disequilibrium might explain the correlated functional status among segregating V segments, but an unknown experimental factor could not be excluded. A later analysis found that most CMV-associated TCR beta chains appeared HLA-restricted, with HLA associations seemingly driven largely by CMV exposure. According to a later analysis, parvovirus B19, influenza, CMV and Epstein-Barr virus appeared linked to several top co-occurrence clusters. When HLA alleles, especially DR and DQ, strongly co-occurred, TCR associations were difficult to assign to individual alleles. A further reported finding was that TCR beta sequences accurately predicted the HLA-A and HLA-B alleles for most subjects in the first cohort. In a later analysis, HLA-associated TCR beta chains were found to be more clonally expanded and to have lower generation probabilities than equally common non-associated chains. A later analysis found that TCR association rates varied across HLA loci, with DRB1 alleles showing the most associated TCRs and HLA-C alleles the fewest. It was suggested by the authors that the approach could potentially be generalized to other disease states and immunological phenotypes. Some IMGT-functional V segments, including TRBV6-2 and TRBV6-3, could not be distinguished by the 87-base-pair reads and were therefore excluded. A cluster of highly shared sequence variants was judged likely to represent a technical artifact of the sequencing pipeline. Because HLA typing was unavailable for some donors at each locus, only the typed subset was used in association tests. A later analysis associated 17,000 or so TCR beta sequences with specific HLA alleles at a false discovery rate of 0.05. The study gave a list of 150 to 200 TCR beta chains associated with cytomegalovirus. In this cohort, only TCR beta chains were sequenced, and detectable features were limited by the absence of alpha or paired-chain data.

V ends up 0 bases short and J 0 bases short, with an unmatched junction base count of 4. According to the germline V gene, CDR1 reads SGHRS and CDR2 reads YFSETQ. The CDR3 runs 16 amino acids, cysteine and phenylalanine included. Here the CDR3 DNA is all that survives: 48 bases in frame from base 1. The cohort was made up of approximately 670 healthy bone marrow donors. At the time of sampling, every cohort member was nominally healthy, though immune exposures that went unrecorded were likely present. The donor tested CMV seronegative, placing the donor among the 350 or so seronegative members of the cohort. A peripheral blood sample was provided by each donor, and peripheral blood mononuclear cells were used for TCR beta sequencing. The Qiagen DNeasy Blood Extraction Kit was used to extract genomic DNA from the blood cell samples. The library was built by means of the immunoSEQ multiplex PCR assay. A mixture of 60 forward primers for TCR Vbeta segments and 13 reverse primers for TCR Jbeta segments was used in the multiplex PCR. The CDR3 region of rearranged TCR beta genes was amplified from genomic DNA with a multiplex PCR assay. On the Illumina HiSeq System, the amplified TCR beta libraries were sequenced as 87-base-pair reads. The study's processing was this. In a later analysis, tens of millions of unique TCR beta chains were counted across the approximately 640 repertoires, and about 9.9 million of these chains were shared by at least two donors. To remove PCR and sequencing errors, raw reads were error-corrected and collapsed into unique sequences using a nearest-neighbor algorithm that merged closely related sequences. V, D and J gene segments were assigned by aligning CDR3 sequences to IMGT reference sequences. For a sequence to be retained, at least a six-nucleotide match to both a V gene segment and a J gene segment was required. Rearrangements were called productive when the CDR3 lacked stop codons and stayed in frame with V and J; all others were non-productive. Following IMGT convention, CDR3 was defined as the stretch from the second conserved V-encoded cysteine up to the conserved J-encoded phenylalanine. In an earlier analysis of 550 to 650 of the donors, sequences lacking an unambiguous match to a single V gene segment were excluded. An earlier analysis of about 600 of the donors called V segments functional above 56.7% productive rearrangements and segregating when the between-donor standard deviation exceeded 5%. A statistical classification framework was developed to diagnose cytomegalovirus status using the catalog of TCR beta chain sequences. V and J gene assignment, in a later analysis, came from comparing TCR nucleotide sequences with IMGT/GENE-DB human TR gene sequences. In a later analysis, CDR3 sequences and most-parsimonious VDJ recombination scenarios were assigned using the TCRdist pipeline. In a later analysis, each TCR beta chain was defined by its CDR3 amino acid sequence together with its V-gene family, and reads without a unique V-gene family were excluded. In a later analysis, 450 to 600 highly shared, low-generation-probability nucleotide sequences were removed to address suspected cross-contamination and a sequencing artifact. For each public chain, a later analysis derived a clonal expansion index from normalized ranks of inferred template counts within each repertoire. A later analysis computed generation probabilities with a VDJ recombination model fitted to out-of-frame rearrangements, and checked the results against IGoR. In a later analysis, hypergeometric tests were used to score TCR-TCR, TCR-HLA and TCR-CMV co-occurrence, with a repertoire-size bias correction applied to TCR pairs. To estimate false discovery rates, a later analysis permuted the HLA or CMV assignments 20 times. A later analysis grouped co-occurring TCRs with DBSCAN, adding TCRdist sequence similarity when clustering within HLA-allele-positive subsets. Repertoires with fewer than 30,000 or more than 120,000 public chains, plus five repertoires with anomalous nucleotide sharing, were excluded from co-occurrence clustering. In its TCRdb copy, this immuneACCESS table keeps in-frame sequences only and misses some clones. Where compared with another copy, unresolved V genes explain less than half of these, and the others have no known cause. That table supplies the V and J calls and clone size; D and trimming were determined from the DNA. The sample table shows 150,000 to 200,000 clones, and 75% to 90% are seen once. Clones ranked in the top ten supply 1% of the sample.

Comments on this clone: Its antigen has not been determined. Base quality data are lacking; no much larger clone is found one base away.

The specimen sequenced was PBMCs. The clonotype was recovered from a boy aged 2 to 10 in good health and CMV-seronegative. The chain was built from TRBV5-1 and TRBJ2-3; TRBD2 agrees with 7 junctional bases. The CDR3 protein is CASSLGNSGSTDTQYF. The nucleotide sequence reads as follows: TGCGCCAGCAGCTTGGGAAATAGCGGGAGCACAGATACGCAGTATTTT.